This is a list of T cell receptor beta chains from one sample in a study of post-analysis software for immune sequencing data. TCRdb processed the PCR reads anew with MiXCR; each CDR3 protein has one entry. The sample has some 690,000 distinct CDR3 sequences, 55% to 70% seen once. Sequencing was done on a sample of blood. The receptors stem from a girl aged 2-9 years with multiple sclerosis. Both conserved end residues are part of each CDR3. A D gene is named only where the DNA matches it firmly. Part of the rows lack a size; the others show once, few, many or a class for expanded clones.

j_call d_call v_call clone_size cdr3_aa cdr3_nt
TRBJ1-2 NA TRBV6-5 NA CASSEGRPLDGYTF TGTGCCAGCAGTGAGGGACGTCCGTTGGATGGCTACACCTTC
TRBJ2-1 NA TRBV5-4 NA CASSLEQISYNEQFF TGTGCCAGCAGCTTGGAACAGATCTCCTACAATGAGCAGTTCTTC
TRBJ2-7 TRBD1 TRBV20-1 NA CSARGDRVYEQYF TGCAGTGCTAGAGGGGACAGGGTTTACGAGCAGTACTTC
TRBJ2-1 NA TRBV7-3 NA CASSLTALPGNEQFF TGTGCCAGCAGCTTGACCGCCCTGCCTGGCAATGAGCAGTTCTTC
TRBJ2-6 NA TRBV20-1 few CSAARGANVLTF TGCAGTGCTGCCAGGGGAGCCAACGTCCTGACTTTC
TRBJ1-2 NA TRBV2 NA CASREQVNYGYTF TGTGCCAGCAGGGAACAGGTTAACTATGGCTACACCTTC
TRBJ2-5 TRBD2 TRBV20-1 NA CSARDWGLATSETQYF TGCAGTGCTAGAGATTGGGGACTAGCGACCTCAGAGACCCAGTACTTC
TRBJ2-7 NA TRBV7-9 NA CASTIAGVTYEQYF TGTGCCAGCACTATCGCGGGCGTGACCTACGAGCAGTACTTC
TRBJ1-2 NA TRBV13 NA CASSPPPGRVDGYTF TGTGCCAGCAGCCCACCACCGGGCAGGGTGGATGGCTACACCTTC
TRBJ2-3 NA TRBV6-6 once CASSGQSPYTQYF TGTGCCAGCAGTGGACAGTCCCCCTATACGCAGTATTTT
TRBJ2-6 NA TRBV12-5 NA CASGLGTSSGANVLTF TGTGCTAGTGGTTTGGGAACCTCCTCTGGGGCCAACGTCCTGACTTTC
TRBJ2-1 TRBD2 TRBV20-1 few CSARDIGLTSGRSNEQFF TGCAGTGCTAGAGATATCGGCTTGACTAGCGGGAGGAGCAATGAGCAGTTCTTC
TRBJ1-2 TRBD1 TRBV20-1 few CSAYIGGGNYGYTF TGCAGTGCCTATATAGGGGGCGGAAACTATGGCTACACCTTC
TRBJ1-5 NA TRBV12-3/TRBV12-4 NA CASSLVAASGNQPQHF TGTGCCAGCAGTTTAGTGGCAGCCAGCGGCAATCAGCCCCAGCATTTT
TRBJ2-5 TRBD2 TRBV5-1 few CASSLVAGEETQYF TGTGCCAGCAGCTTAGTAGCGGGGGAAGAGACCCAGTACTTC
TRBJ1-1 NA TRBV20-1 few CSARVLGMNTEAFF TGCAGTGCTAGAGTTCTGGGCATGAACACTGAAGCTTTCTTT
TRBJ1-2 NA TRBV12-3/TRBV12-4 NA CASSLRADYYGYTF TGTGCCAGCAGTTTGCGGGCGGACTACTATGGCTACACCTTC
TRBJ2-7 TRBD1 TRBV7-2 NA CASSFSQGVEQYF TGTGCCAGCAGCTTTTCCCAGGGGGTGGAGCAGTACTTC
TRBJ1-6 NA TRBV7-2 NA CASSSGVVWAPLHF TGTGCCAGCAGCTCCGGAGTCGTTTGGGCACCCCTCCACTTT
TRBJ2-3 NA TRBV5-1 NA CASSLGTEDTQYF TGCGCCAGCAGCTTGGGGACGGAGGATACGCAGTATTTT
TRBJ2-3 NA TRBV7-9 NA CASSLLVTDTQYF TGTGCCAGCAGCCTATTAGTCACAGATACGCAGTATTTT
TRBJ2-2 NA TRBV20-1 NA CSARDRSSNTGELFF TGCAGTGCTAGAGATCGTAGCTCGAACACCGGGGAGCTGTTTTTT
TRBJ2-5 TRBD1 TRBV29-1 NA CSVRTGGTETQYF TGCAGCGTCCGGACAGGGGGCACGGAGACCCAGTACTTC
TRBJ2-7 NA TRBV29-1 NA CSGLTGSGYEQYF TGCAGCGGCCTTACAGGGAGTGGGTACGAGCAGTACTTC
TRBJ2-5 NA TRBV27 NA CASSPRDEQYQETQYF TGTGCCAGCAGTCCAAGAGACGAACAGTACCAAGAGACCCAGTACTTC
TRBJ1-2 TRBD1 TRBV7-2 NA CASSLGTGALGYTF TGTGCCAGCAGCTTAGGGACAGGGGCCCTCGGCTACACCTTC
TRBJ2-5 NA TRBV7-2 NA CASSPGTWEETQYF TGTGCCAGCAGCCCAGGGACGTGGGAGGAGACCCAGTACTTC
TRBJ2-7 NA TRBV7-2 few CASSFRQEAQYF TGTGCCAGCAGCTTTCGACAGGAGGCCCAGTACTTC
TRBJ2-1 NA TRBV24-1 NA CATSETGSKDEQFF TGTGCCACCAGTGAAACAGGGAGTAAGGATGAGCAGTTCTTC
TRBJ2-3 TRBD2 TRBV20-1 NA CSASLASGRTDSTDTQYF TGCAGTGCTAGTTTGGCTAGCGGGAGGACGGATAGCACAGATACGCAGTATTTT
TRBJ2-1 TRBD2 TRBV20-1 NA CSASLGLAGYNEQFF TGCAGTGCTAGCCTGGGACTAGCGGGGTACAATGAGCAGTTCTTC
TRBJ2-1 TRBD2 TRBV6-5 NA CASTISGNSYNEQFF TGTGCCAGCACTATTAGCGGGAACTCCTACAATGAGCAGTTCTTC
TRBJ2-7 TRBD2 TRBV29-1 NA CSVGGGGRGYEQYF TGCAGCGTTGGGGGCGGCGGGAGAGGCTACGAGCAGTACTTC
TRBJ1-1 NA TRBV4-2 NA CASSQGQEGGTEAFF TGTGCCAGCAGCCAAGGACAAGAGGGAGGCACTGAAGCTTTCTTT
TRBJ1-2 NA TRBV18 NA CASSPEASGYTF TGTGCCAGCTCCCCAGAGGCTTCTGGCTACACCTTC
TRBJ2-5 NA TRBV7-9 NA CASSPLRRGAQETQYF TGTGCCAGCAGCCCGCTAAGGCGCGGGGCACAAGAGACCCAGTACTTC
TRBJ2-5 TRBD1 TRBV7-9 NA CASSLIQGEQETQYF TGTGCCAGCAGCTTAATCCAGGGGGAACAAGAGACCCAGTACTTC
TRBJ2-7 TRBD2 TRBV5-1 NA CAGSLSLAGEEQYF TGCGCCGGCAGCTTGAGTCTAGCGGGAGAAGAGCAGTACTTC
TRBJ2-3 TRBD1 TRBV5-1 NA CASSWRGQELTDTQYF TGCGCCAGCAGCTGGAGGGGACAGGAACTCACAGATACGCAGTATTTT
TRBJ2-7 TRBD1 TRBV11-1 NA CASSLSQGALYEQYF TGTGCCAGCAGCCTGTCACAGGGGGCGCTTTACGAGCAGTACTTC
TRBJ2-3 NA TRBV9 NA CASSGGVTDTQYF TGTGCCAGCAGCGGGGGAGTCACAGATACGCAGTATTTT
TRBJ2-5 TRBD1 TRBV11-2 NA CASRRDRAAPRETQYF TGTGCCAGCAGACGGGACAGGGCCGCCCCCAGGGAGACCCAGTACTTC
TRBJ2-1 NA TRBV4-3 NA CASSFDRDEGNEQFF TGCGCCAGCAGCTTCGACCGGGACGAGGGCAATGAGCAGTTCTTC
TRBJ2-1 NA TRBV12-3/TRBV12-4 few CASSVHSGNEQFF TGTGCCAGCAGTGTCCACTCGGGCAATGAGCAGTTCTTC
TRBJ1-5 NA TRBV6-1 NA CATGRGNQPQHF TGTGCCACGGGGAGAGGCAATCAGCCCCAGCATTTT
TRBJ2-1 TRBD2 TRBV10-3 few CAINGGGDEQFF TGTGCCATCAACGGGGGGGGCGATGAGCAGTTCTTC
TRBJ2-1 TRBD2 TRBV4-3 few CASSLLIVAGGHNEQFF TGCGCCAGCAGCCTACTTATCGTGGCGGGGGGGCACAATGAGCAGTTCTTC
TRBJ2-5 TRBD2 TRBV25-1 NA CASSESLTSGEETQYF TGTGCCAGCAGTGAGTCCCTCACTAGCGGAGAAGAGACCCAGTACTTC
TRBJ2-3 TRBD1 TRBV7-2 NA CASSPYRGSTDTQYF TGTGCCAGCAGCCCCTACAGGGGTAGCACAGATACGCAGTATTTT
TRBJ1-2 TRBD1 TRBV5-1 once CASSRTGPHNYGYTF TGCGCCAGCAGCCGGACAGGGCCGCATAACTATGGCTACACCTTC
TRBJ2-5 NA TRBV20-1 NA CSARALLQETQYF TGCAGTGCTAGAGCACTACTACAAGAGACCCAGTACTTC
TRBJ1-4 NA TRBV5-6 NA CASIEQGGNEKLFF TGTGCCAGCATCGAGCAAGGGGGAAATGAAAAACTGTTTTTT
TRBJ2-1 NA TRBV5-1 NA CASNPGGSYNEQFF TGCGCCAGCAATCCGGGCGGCTCCTACAATGAGCAGTTCTTC